The next 29 T cell receptor beta chains were all read from a single sample in a study of cytomegalovirus exposure and HLA in healthy donors. The PCR had 60 Vbeta and 13 Jbeta primers. Generated by immunoSEQ multiplex PCR, the TCRdb table keeps only in-frame clones and is missing some. The sample holds under 200,000 clones. The specimen was PBMCs. Receptor source: a man aged 25 to 40 in good health and CMV-seronegative.

The chain employs TRBV5-1 and TRBJ2-1; 11 bases line up with TRBD1. The CDR3 sequence is 15 residues long. The germline gives CDR1 SGHRS, CDR2 YFSETQ. Trimming at V came to 4 bases and at J to 3 bases, leaving 3 bases not matched to a gene. The CDR3 DNA follows: TGCGCCAGCAGCCCGGGGACAGGGGGCTACAATGAGCAGTTCTTC. This sequence encodes CASSPGTGGYNEQFF.

This sequence joins TRBV10-1 and TRBJ2-5; D not certain. Trimming shortened V by 7 bases and J by 2 bases, and 11 bases separated the two germline ends. CDR1 WNHNN and CDR2 SYGVQD come from the germline V gene (reference sequence). This CDR3 region has 13 residues. CDR3 sequence (DNA): TGCGCCAGCACGGCGGCCCTTCAAGAGACCCAGTACTTC. Translation: CASTAALQETQYF.

The chain carries TRBV7-2 and TRBJ2-1, with TRBD2 matching over 12 bases. CDR3 length equals 18 residues. The junction had 11 bases not matched to a gene; V was cut back by 1 base and J by 7 bases. CDR1 and CDR2 (germline): SGHTA, FQGNSA. In DNA, the CDR3 is TGTGCCAGCAGCTTAGTGGGTTTTATACTAGCGGGAGGAAATGAGCAGTTCTTC. This encodes CASSLVGFILAGGNEQFF.

The chain recombines TRBV4-1 with TRBJ2-5; D is possibly TRBD1 (5 bases). The CDR3 length is 15 residues. V was pared by 4 bases and J by 3 bases, with 15 bases between. In germline, CDR1 is MGHRA, CDR2 YSYEKL. In DNA, the CDR3 is TGCGCCAGCAGCCGCCTACCGGACAACGAAGAGACCCAGTACTTC. Translating it yields CASSRLPDNEETQYF.

The V and J genes are TRBV12-5 and TRBJ2-7; D is ambiguous. CDR3 length: 10 amino acids. CDR1 is LGHNT and CDR2 is FRNRAP in the germline V gene. Trimming pared 7 bases from V and 3 bases from J, leaving 4 bases between. This CDR3 is CASAHYEQYF. In nucleotides, the CDR3 is TGTGCTAGTGCCCACTACGAGCAGTACTTC.

The J gene is TRBJ2-1, the V gene TRBV5-1; 7 positions match TRBD2. The length of the CDR3 is 13 residues. CDR1 and CDR2 (germline): SGHRS, YFSETQ. J gave up 7 bases and V 4 bases, and 5 bases lay outside the gene matches. CDR3 sequence: CASSQISGNEQFF. The CDR3 nucleotides are TGCGCCAGCAGCCAGATTAGCGGGAATGAGCAGTTCTTC.

The chain links TRBV5-6 to TRBJ2-7; D unclear. CDR3 length: 12 residues. Germline CDR1 is SGHDT and CDR2 is YYEEEE. Trimming removed 0 bases at V and 3 bases at J, with 4 bases between. As DNA, the CDR3 is TGTGCCAGCAGCTTGGGCGTCTACGAGCAGTACTTC. Its protein product is CASSLGVYEQYF.

CDR3 nucleotides: TGTGCCATCAGTGACTCTAGCGGGAGAAGTTCCTACAATGAGCAGTTCTTC. This gives the protein CAISDSSGRSSYNEQFF. The chain combines TRBV10-3 with TRBJ2-1, with 10 nucleotides matching TRBD2. This CDR3 is built from 17 residues. CDR1 ENHRY and CDR2 SYGVKD come from the germline V gene. After removal of 3 bases from V and 1 base from J, the junction contained 6 bases not matched to a gene.

V is TRBV5-1 and J is TRBJ2-5; D gene uncertain. CDR3 size: 14 residues. V lost 0 bases, J lost 3 bases, and 9 bases lay in between. CDR1 and CDR2 from the germline V gene are SGHRS and YFSETQ. The DNA of the CDR3 is TGCGCCAGCAGCTTGGGGCCAACTAAAGAGACCCAGTACTTC. Amino acids: CASSLGPTKETQYF.

V is TRBV10-3 and J is TRBJ1-4; D call uncertain. The CDR3 runs 15 residues. V lost 0 bases and J lost 0, with 5 bases in between. Germline V lookup: CDR1 ENHRY, CDR2 SYGVKD. This chain's CDR3 is CAISESGATNEKLFF. The DNA for the CDR3 is TGTGCCATCAGTGAGTCCGGGGCAACTAATGAAAAACTGTTTTTT.

The V gene is TRBV18, the J gene TRBJ2-2; D is perhaps TRBD2 (5 bases). From germline, CDR1 is KGHSH and CDR2 LQKENI. The CDR3 covers 16 residues. Trimming stripped 1 base from V and 1 base from J, with 10 bases between. Here the CDR3 reads CASSPLDGGNTGELFF. In DNA, the CDR3 is TGTGCCAGCTCACCACTGGACGGAGGGAACACCGGGGAGCTGTTTTTT.

The CDR3 protein is CASSVNQIQETQYF. CDR3 bases: TGTGCCAGCAGCGTAAACCAGATTCAAGAGACCCAGTACTTC. This chain joins TRBV9 and TRBJ2-5; the D is unclear. V gave up 1 base and J gave up 2 bases, with 9 bases separating them. CDR1 is SGDLS, CDR2 YYNGEE, per germline. CDR3 size: 14 residues.

This chain links TRBV10-3 with TRBJ1-4; tentatively, D is TRBD1 (6 bases). With 4 bases removed from V and 0 bases from J, the gap between germline ends came to 15 bases. The CDR3 has 17 amino acids. Germline assignment: CDR1 ENHRY and CDR2 SYGVKD. Here the CDR3 reads CAISAGQGLATNEKLFF. CDR3 nucleotides: TGTGCCATCAGTGCGGGACAAGGATTAGCAACTAATGAAAAACTGTTTTTT.

This rearrangement joins TRBV5-1 to TRBJ2-5; 7 bases match TRBD2. The trim removed 5 bases at V and 1 base at J, leaving 8 bases unmatched. CDR1 SGHRS and CDR2 YFSETQ come from the germline V gene. The CDR3 runs 15 residues. Here the CDR3 DNA reads TGCGCCAGCAGACCCCGGGGAGGGAGCCAAGAGACCCAGTACTTC. Translated: CASRPRGGSQETQYF.

The rearrangement links TRBV28 to TRBJ1-2; TRBD1 matches 7 bases. Trimming took 5 bases from V and 5 from J; bases not matched to a gene: 11. This CDR3 region has 15 residues. CDR1 and CDR2 (germline): MDHEN, SYDVKM. In DNA, the CDR3 is TGTGCCAGCAGTCGAACCTTTGGACAGGTTTATGGCTACACCTTC. Translation gives CASSRTFGQVYGYTF.

The chain has TRBV5-1 and TRBJ1-5; D is unclear. The CDR3 runs 14 residues. Germline CDR1 and CDR2: SGHRS and YFSETQ. The V gene lost 0 bases and the J gene lost 10 bases, with 14 bases spanning the gap. The CDR3 nucleotides are TGCGCCAGCAGCTTGGCCTCGGGAAACGAACCCCAGCATTTT. As protein: CASSLASGNEPQHF. Using reference TRBV5-1 and TRBJ1-5 for the parts outside the CDR3, the full variable domain is KAGVTQTPRYLIKTRGQQVTLSCSPISGHRSVSWYQQTPGQGLQFLFEYFSETQRNKGNFPGRFSGRQFSNSRSEMNVSTLELGDSALYLCASSLASGNEPQHFGDGTRLSIL.

This chain joins TRBV19 and TRBJ2-7, with a tentative D call TRBD2 (6 bases). The CDR3 has 13 amino acids. V dropped 5 bases and J dropped 5 bases, with 13 bases sitting between them. CDR1 is LNHDA, CDR2 SQIVND, per germline (reference sequence). The CDR3 sequence is CASSLGLQNEQYF. CDR3 in DNA: TGTGCCAGTAGTTTGGGACTTCAGAACGAGCAGTACTTC.

V gene TRBV4-3 combines with J gene TRBJ2-3; 9 bases agree with TRBD1. Germline loops: CDR1 LGHNA, CDR2 YSLEER. The CDR3 is 17 residues long. Losses at the gene ends were 1 base for V and 6 bases for J; bases not matched to a gene: 11. The DNA for the CDR3 is TGCGCCAGCAGCCAAGTTTTGGTGACAGGGGGTAGGGATACGCAGTATTTT. This codes for CASSQVLVTGGRDTQYF.

The gene calls are TRBV7-9 and TRBJ2-7; 9 nucleotides match TRBD2. Germline-derived CDR1 and CDR2 are SEHNR and FQNEAQ (reference sequence). After removal of 1 base from V and 3 bases from J, the junction contained 7 bases not matched to a gene. The CDR3 spans 16 residues. CDR3 bases: TGTGCCAGCAGCTTAGTCGCGGGAGGGCCGATCTACGAGCAGTACTTC. This codes for CASSLVAGGPIYEQYF.

The rearrangement uses TRBV15 and TRBJ1-5, with TRBD1 matching 8 bases. V shed 0 bases and J 4 bases; nucleotides not matched to a gene: 8. The CDR3 sequence is 17 residues long. CDR1 is LNHNV and CDR2 is YYDKDF in the germline V gene (reference sequence). Here the CDR3 reads CATSREGQGGGNQPQHF. CDR3 in DNA: TGTGCCACCAGCAGAGAAGGACAGGGTGGGGGTAATCAGCCCCAGCATTTT.

The V and J genes are TRBV28 and TRBJ2-2; D is unclear. The germline V gene has CDR1 MDHEN and CDR2 SYDVKM. This CDR3 region has 15 residues. The germline V and J ends were trimmed by 3 bases and 0 bases, with 8 bases remaining between them. CDR3 DNA sequence: TGTGCCAGCAGTTTGCACAGTCCGAACACCGGGGAGCTGTTTTTT. It encodes CASSLHSPNTGELFF.

The chain couples TRBV28 to TRBJ2-1; 11 nucleotides match TRBD2. CDR3 size: 17 residues. V gave up 2 bases and J gave up 2 bases; unmatched junction bases: 5. CDR1 is MDHEN and CDR2 is SYDVKM in the germline V gene. CDR3 residues: CASSLTSGRGTYNEQFF. Here the CDR3 DNA reads TGTGCCAGCAGTTTAACTAGCGGGAGAGGAACCTACAATGAGCAGTTCTTC. The full variable domain, rest sourced from reference TRBV28 and TRBJ2-1, is DVKVTQSSRYLVKRTGEKVFLECVQDMDHENMFWYRQDPGLGLRLIYFSYDVKMKEKGDIPEGYSVSREKKERFSLILESASTNQTSMYLCASSLTSGRGTYNEQFFGPGTRLTVL.

The V and J genes are TRBV28 and TRBJ1-2, with no clear D. Trimming took off 7 bases at V and 7 bases at J, with 16 bases between the two ends. The CDR3 is made up of 13 amino acids. CDR1 and CDR2 (germline): MDHEN, SYDVKM. Written as DNA, the CDR3 is TGTGCCAGCAAACGGGGAGATACCTTTGGCTACACCTTC. Protein: CASKRGDTFGYTF.

The V and J genes are TRBV21-1 and TRBJ2-7; the D call in the table, TRBD2, was not verified against the DNA. TRBV21-1 is a recognized pseudogene. The CDR3 loop spans 19 amino acids. The CDR3 DNA sequence: TGTGCCAGCAGCATCAATCAGGATCCCGCGGGAGACGTTGGGTACGAGCAGTACTTC. Residues: CASSINQDPAGDVGYEQYF.

The rearrangement joins TRBV4-3 to TRBJ2-2, with TRBD1 matching 8 bases. With V trimmed by 6 bases and J by 5 bases, 8 bases remained unmatched. The CDR3 extends over 15 amino acids. CDR1 is LGHNA and CDR2 is YSLEER in the germline V gene. CDR3 sequence reads: CASRQGAGETGELFF. The CDR3 bases are TGCGCCAGCAGGCAGGGGGCAGGGGAGACCGGGGAGCTGTTTTTT.

V usage is TRBV27 and J usage is TRBJ2-1, with D perhaps matching TRBD2 (6 bases). Trimming removed 4 bases at V and 6 bases at J, with 13 bases between. The CDR3 runs to 14 residues. Germline V gene sequence: CDR1 MNHEY, CDR2 SMNVEV (reference sequence). The CDR3 sequence: CASSSPGSGNEQFF. The CDR3 coding sequence is TGTGCCAGCAGTTCCCCCGGGAGTGGCAATGAGCAGTTCTTC.

This CDR3 reads CASSPDYLRPTYEQYF. Here the CDR3 DNA reads TGTGCCAGCAGTCCGGACTATTTAAGGCCCACCTACGAGCAGTACTTC. The chain employs TRBV6-6 and TRBJ2-7, with D maybe TRBD2 (6 bases). Trimming left V 5 bases short and J 2 bases short, with 19 bases between. The CDR3 length is 16 residues. Germline CDR1 and CDR2: MNHNY and SVGAGI (reference sequence).

The chain uses TRBV7-9 and TRBJ1-2; D not certain. This CDR3 is built from 14 residues. Trimming removed 1 base at V and 0 bases at J, with 6 bases between. Germline V gene sequence: CDR1 SEHNR, CDR2 FQNEAQ (reference sequence). The CDR3 sequence is CASSLVESNYGYTF. For the CDR3, the DNA is TGTGCCAGCAGCTTAGTGGAGTCTAACTATGGCTACACCTTC.

V usage is TRBV19 and J usage is TRBJ1-5; 7 nucleotides line up with TRBD1. The CDR3 consists of 15 residues. Germline V gene data show CDR1 as LNHDA and CDR2 as SQIVND (reference sequence). Unmatched junction bases numbered 2, after V lost 1 base and J lost 2 bases. The CDR3 DNA follows: TGTGCCAGTAGTATAGGGGGGACAGGCAATCAGCCCCAGCATTTT. Protein: CASSIGGTGNQPQHF.